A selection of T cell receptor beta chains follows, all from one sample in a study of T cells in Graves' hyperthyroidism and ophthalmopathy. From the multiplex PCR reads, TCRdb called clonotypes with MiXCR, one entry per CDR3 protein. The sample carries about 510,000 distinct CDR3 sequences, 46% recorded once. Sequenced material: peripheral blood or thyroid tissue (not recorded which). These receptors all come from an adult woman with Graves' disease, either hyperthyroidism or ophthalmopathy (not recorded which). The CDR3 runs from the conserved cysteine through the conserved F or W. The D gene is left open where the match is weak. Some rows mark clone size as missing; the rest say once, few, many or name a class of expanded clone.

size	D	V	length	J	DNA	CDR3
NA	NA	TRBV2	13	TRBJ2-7	TGTGCCAGCAGTGCCACACCCCGGGCCGAGCAGTACTTC	CASSATPRAEQYF
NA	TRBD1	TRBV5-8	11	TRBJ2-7	TGTGCCAGCAGGCTCGGACAGGGTCGATACTTC	CASRLGQGRYF
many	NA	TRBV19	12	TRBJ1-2	TGTGCCAGCCGTTCTAACAGCTATGGCTACACCTTC	CASRSNSYGYTF
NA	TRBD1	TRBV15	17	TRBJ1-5	TGTGCCACCAGCACGACAGGGAGGGGGTATAGCAATCAGCCCCAGCATTTT	CATSTTGRGYSNQPQHF
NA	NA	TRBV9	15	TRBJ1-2	TGTGCCAGCACCTTCATGGACAGCGACGGGACTGGCTACACCTTC	CASTFMDSDGTGYTF
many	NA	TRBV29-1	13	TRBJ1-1	TGCAGCGTGGCTAGTAAAATGAACACTGAAGCTTTCTTT	CSVASKMNTEAFF
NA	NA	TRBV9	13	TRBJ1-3	TGTGCCAGCAGCGCCGGGTCTGGAAACACCATATATTTT	CASSAGSGNTIYF
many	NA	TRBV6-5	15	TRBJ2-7	TGTGCCAGCAGTTACTCGCAGGACGCAAGCTACGAGCAGTACTTC	CASSYSQDASYEQYF
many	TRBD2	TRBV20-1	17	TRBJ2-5	TGCAGTGCTAGAGGGGGGGGGCTAGCGGGAGCCGGAGAGACCCAGTACTTC	CSARGGGLAGAGETQYF
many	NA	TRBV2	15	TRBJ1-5	TGTGCCAGCAGTGAAGTTCAGGGTGTGGGGCAGCCCCAGCATTTT	CASSEVQGVGQPQHF
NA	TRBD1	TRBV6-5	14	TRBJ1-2	TGTGCCAGCCAGGGGGAGACAGATAACTATGGCTACACCTTC	CASQGETDNYGYTF
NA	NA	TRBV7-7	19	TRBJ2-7	TGTGCCAGCAGCCTTGGGGCAGGGCCCTCCTACGAGCAGGGAAGTCAGCAGTACTTC	CASSLGAGPSYEQGSQQYF
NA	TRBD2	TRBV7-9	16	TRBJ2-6	TGTGCCAGCAGCCACCGGGAGGGCTCTGGGGCCAACGTCCTGACTTTC	CASSHREGSGANVLTF
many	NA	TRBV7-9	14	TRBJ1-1	TGTGCCAGCAGACCAGGGCAGGGGAACACTGAAGCTTTCTTT	CASRPGQGNTEAFF
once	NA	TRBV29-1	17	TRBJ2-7	TGCAGCGTTGAAGATGCTTGGCAGGTGAAGGGGTCCTACGAGCAGTACTTC	CSVEDAWQVKGSYEQYF
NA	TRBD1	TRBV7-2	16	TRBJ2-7	TGTGCCAGCAGCTTAGTTCGGGACAGTTACTCCTACGAGCAGTACTTC	CASSLVRDSYSYEQYF